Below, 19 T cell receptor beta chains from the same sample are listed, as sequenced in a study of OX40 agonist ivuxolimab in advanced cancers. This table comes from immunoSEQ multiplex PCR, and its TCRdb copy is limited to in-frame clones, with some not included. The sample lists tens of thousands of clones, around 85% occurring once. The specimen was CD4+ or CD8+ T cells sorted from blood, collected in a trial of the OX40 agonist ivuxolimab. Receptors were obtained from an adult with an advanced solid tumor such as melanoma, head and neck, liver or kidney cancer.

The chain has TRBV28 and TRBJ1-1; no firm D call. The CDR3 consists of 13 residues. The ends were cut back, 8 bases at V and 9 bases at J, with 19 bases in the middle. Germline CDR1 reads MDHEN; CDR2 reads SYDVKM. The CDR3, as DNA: TGTGCCAGCTCCCCCCAAGCAGTCATGAAAGCTTTCTTT. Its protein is CASSPQAVMKAFF.

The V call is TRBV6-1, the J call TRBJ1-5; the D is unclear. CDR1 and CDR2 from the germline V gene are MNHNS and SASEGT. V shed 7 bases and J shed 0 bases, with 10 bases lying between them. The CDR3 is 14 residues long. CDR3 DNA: TGTGCCAGCATCCCCAGCCATAGCAATCAGCCCCAGCATTTT. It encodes CASIPSHSNQPQHF.

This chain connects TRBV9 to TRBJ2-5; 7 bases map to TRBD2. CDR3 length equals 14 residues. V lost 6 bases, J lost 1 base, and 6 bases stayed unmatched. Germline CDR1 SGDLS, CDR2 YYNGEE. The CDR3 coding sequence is TGTGCCAGCAATCGCGGGGGATCCCAAGAGACCCAGTACTTC. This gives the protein CASNRGGSQETQYF.

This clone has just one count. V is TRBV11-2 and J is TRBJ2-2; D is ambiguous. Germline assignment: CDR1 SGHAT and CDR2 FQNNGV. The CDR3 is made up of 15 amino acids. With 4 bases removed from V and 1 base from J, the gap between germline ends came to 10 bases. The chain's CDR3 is CASSSGRQNTGELFF. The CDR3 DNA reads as TGTGCCAGCAGCTCCGGACGCCAGAACACCGGGGAGCTGTTTTTT.

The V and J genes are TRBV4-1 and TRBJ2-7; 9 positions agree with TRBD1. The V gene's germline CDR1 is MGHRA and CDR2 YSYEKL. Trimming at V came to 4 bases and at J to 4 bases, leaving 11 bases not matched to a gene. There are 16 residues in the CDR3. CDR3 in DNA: TGCGCCAGCAGCCGCATCTTGGGACAGGGAACTTACGAGCAGTACTTC. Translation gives CASSRILGQGTYEQYF.

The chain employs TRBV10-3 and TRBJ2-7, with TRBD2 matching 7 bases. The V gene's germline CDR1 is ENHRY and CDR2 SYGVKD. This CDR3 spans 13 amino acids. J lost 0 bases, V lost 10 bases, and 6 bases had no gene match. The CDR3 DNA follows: TGTGCCACTAGCGGAACTATCTCCTACGAGCAGTACTTC. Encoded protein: CATSGTISYEQYF.

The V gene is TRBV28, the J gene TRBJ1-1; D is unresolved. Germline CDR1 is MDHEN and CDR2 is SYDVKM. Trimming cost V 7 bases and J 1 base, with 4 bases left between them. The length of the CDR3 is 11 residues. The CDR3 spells CASISNTEAFF. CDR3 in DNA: TGTGCCAGCATATCGAACACTGAAGCTTTCTTT. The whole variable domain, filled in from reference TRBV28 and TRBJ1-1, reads DVKVTQSSRYLVKRTGEKVFLECVQDMDHENMFWYRQDPGLGLRLIYFSYDVKMKEKGDIPEGYSVSREKKERFSLILESASTNQTSMYLCASISNTEAFFGQGTRLTVV.

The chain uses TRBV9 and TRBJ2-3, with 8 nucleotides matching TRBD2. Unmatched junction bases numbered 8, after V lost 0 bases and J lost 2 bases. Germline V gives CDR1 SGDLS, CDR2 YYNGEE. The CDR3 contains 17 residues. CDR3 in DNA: TGTGCCAGCAGCGTAGCGGTCGGAGCGGGAGTCACAGATACGCAGTATTTT. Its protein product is CASSVAVGAGVTDTQYF.

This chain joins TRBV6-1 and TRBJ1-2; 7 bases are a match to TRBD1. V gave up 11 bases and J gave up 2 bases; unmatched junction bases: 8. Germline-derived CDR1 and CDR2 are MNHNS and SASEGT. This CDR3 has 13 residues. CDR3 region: CAGNRGGNYGYTF. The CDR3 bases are TGTGCCGGGAACAGGGGAGGAAACTATGGCTACACCTTC.

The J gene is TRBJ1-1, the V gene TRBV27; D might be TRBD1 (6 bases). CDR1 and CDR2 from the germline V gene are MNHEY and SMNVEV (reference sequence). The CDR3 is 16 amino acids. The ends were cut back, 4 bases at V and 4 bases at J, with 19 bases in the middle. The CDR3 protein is CASSSPSQGSGTEAFF. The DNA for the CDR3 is TGTGCCAGCAGTTCCCCCTCACAGGGATCGGGCACTGAAGCTTTCTTT.

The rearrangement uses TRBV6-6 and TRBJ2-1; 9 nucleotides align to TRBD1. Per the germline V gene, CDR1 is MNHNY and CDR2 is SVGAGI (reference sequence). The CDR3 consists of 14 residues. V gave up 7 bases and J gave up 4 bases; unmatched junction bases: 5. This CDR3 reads CASTRQGEYNEQFF. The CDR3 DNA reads TGTGCCAGCACCAGACAGGGGGAATACAATGAGCAGTTCTTC.

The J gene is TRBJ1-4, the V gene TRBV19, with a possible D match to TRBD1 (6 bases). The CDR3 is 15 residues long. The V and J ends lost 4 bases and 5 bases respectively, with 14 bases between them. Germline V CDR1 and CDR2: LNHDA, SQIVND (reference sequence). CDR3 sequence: CASSRDRTGNEKLFF. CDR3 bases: TGTGCCAGTAGTAGAGACAGGACTGGCAATGAAAAACTGTTTTTT.

CDR3 region: CASSPLGQARENEQFF. The CDR3 bases are TGTGCCAGCAGCCCCCTGGGACAGGCTCGGGAGAATGAGCAGTTCTTC. The chain joins TRBV7-3 to TRBJ2-1, with 8 bases lining up with TRBD1. Unmatched junction bases numbered 13, after V lost 5 bases and J lost 7 bases. Germline assignment: CDR1 SGHTA and CDR2 FQGTGA. The CDR3 has 16 residues.

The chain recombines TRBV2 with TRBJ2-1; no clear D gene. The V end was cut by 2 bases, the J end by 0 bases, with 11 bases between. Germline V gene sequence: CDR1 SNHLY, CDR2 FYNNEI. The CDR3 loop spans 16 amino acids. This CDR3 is CASSEFGRGSYNEQFF. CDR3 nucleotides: TGTGCCAGCAGTGAATTCGGCCGTGGCTCCTACAATGAGCAGTTCTTC. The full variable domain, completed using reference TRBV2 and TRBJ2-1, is EPEVTQTPSHQVTQMGQEVILRCVPISNHLYFYWYRQILGQKVEFLVSFYNNEISEKSEIFDDQFSVERPDGSNFTLKIRSTKLEDSAMYFCASSEFGRGSYNEQFFGPGTRLTVL.

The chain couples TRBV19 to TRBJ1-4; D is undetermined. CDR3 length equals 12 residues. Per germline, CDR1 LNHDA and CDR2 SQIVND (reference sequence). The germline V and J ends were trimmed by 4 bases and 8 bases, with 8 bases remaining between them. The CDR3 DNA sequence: TGTGCCAGTAGTACCTCAAGGGAAAAACTGTTTTTT. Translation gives CASSTSREKLFF.

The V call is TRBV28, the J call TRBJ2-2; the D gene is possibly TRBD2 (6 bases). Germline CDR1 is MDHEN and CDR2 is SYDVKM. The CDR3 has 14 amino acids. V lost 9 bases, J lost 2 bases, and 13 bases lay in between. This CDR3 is CASQEGGNTGELFF. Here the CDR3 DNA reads TGTGCCAGTCAGGAGGGCGGTAACACCGGGGAGCTGTTTTTT. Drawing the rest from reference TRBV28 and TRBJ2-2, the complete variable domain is DVKVTQSSRYLVKRTGEKVFLECVQDMDHENMFWYRQDPGLGLRLIYFSYDVKMKEKGDIPEGYSVSREKKERFSLILESASTNQTSMYLCASQEGGNTGELFFGEGSRLTVL.

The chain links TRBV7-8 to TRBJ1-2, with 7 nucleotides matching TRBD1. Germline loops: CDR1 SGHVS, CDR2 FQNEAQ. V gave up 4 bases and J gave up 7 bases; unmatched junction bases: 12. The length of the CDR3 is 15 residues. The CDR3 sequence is CASSSPKGAGGGYTF. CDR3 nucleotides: TGTGCCAGCAGCTCACCGAAGGGGGCAGGAGGTGGCTACACCTTC.

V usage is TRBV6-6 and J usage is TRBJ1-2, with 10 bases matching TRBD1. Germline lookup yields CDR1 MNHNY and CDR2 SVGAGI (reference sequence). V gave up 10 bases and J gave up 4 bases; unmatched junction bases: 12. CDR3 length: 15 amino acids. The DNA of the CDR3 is TGTGCCACCCGAAGAGAGACAGGGGGCACCTATGGCTACACCTTC. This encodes CATRRETGGTYGYTF.

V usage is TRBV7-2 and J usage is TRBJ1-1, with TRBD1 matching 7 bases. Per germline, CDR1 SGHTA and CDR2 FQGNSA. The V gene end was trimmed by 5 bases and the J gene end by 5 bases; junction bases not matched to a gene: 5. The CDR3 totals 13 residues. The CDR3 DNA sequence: TGTGCCAGCAGCCTTGACAGGGCTACTGAAGCTTTCTTT. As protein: CASSLDRATEAFF.